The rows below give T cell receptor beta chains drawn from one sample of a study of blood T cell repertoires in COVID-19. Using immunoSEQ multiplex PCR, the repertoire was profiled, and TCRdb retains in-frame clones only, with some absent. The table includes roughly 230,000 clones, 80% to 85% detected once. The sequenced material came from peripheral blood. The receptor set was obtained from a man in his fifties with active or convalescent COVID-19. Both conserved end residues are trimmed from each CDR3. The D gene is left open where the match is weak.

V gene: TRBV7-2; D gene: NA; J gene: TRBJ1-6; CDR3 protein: ATSLWHINSPLH
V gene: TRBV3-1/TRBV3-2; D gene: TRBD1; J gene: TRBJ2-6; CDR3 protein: ASSQAGGSGANVLT
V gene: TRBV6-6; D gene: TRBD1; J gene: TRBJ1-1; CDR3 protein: ASKGQTNTEAF
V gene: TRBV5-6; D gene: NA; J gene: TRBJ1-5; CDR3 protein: ASSLTGGSNQPQH
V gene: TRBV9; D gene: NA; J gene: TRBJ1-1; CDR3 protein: ASSVVGQSNTEAF
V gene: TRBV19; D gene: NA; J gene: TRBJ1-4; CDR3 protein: ASGARPNEKLF
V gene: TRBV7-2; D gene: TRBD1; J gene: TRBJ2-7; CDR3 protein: ASSLEVGTGHEQY
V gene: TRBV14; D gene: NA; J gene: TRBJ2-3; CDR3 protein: ASSQDLGGDTQY
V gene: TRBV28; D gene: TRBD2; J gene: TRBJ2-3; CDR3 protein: ASSGTSGGPSTDTQY
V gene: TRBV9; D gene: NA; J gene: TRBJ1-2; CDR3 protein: ASSPRQGTMANYGYT
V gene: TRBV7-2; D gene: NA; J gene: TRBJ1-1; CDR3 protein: ASSLTGGNAEAF
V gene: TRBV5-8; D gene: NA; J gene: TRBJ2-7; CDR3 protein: ASSLGAGPSYEQY
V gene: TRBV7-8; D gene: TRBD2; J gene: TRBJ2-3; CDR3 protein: ASSSTSGGTDTQY
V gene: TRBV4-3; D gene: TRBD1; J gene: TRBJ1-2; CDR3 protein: ASSQDVNRGGGYT
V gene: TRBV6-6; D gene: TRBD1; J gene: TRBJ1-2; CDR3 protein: ASRDTGVDGYT
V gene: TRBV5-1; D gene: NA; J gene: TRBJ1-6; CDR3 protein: ASSLGQGKNSPLH
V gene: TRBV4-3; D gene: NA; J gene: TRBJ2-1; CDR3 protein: ASSAARGPYNEQF
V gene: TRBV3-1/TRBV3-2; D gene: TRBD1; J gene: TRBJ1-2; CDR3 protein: ASSQDRGGRGYT
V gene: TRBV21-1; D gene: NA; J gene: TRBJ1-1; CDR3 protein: ASSKDYRGLSHTEAF
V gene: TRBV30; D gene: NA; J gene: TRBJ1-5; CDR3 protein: AWSQGGGQPQH
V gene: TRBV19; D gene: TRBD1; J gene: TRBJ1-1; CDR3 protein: ASSDDRGRGGTEAF
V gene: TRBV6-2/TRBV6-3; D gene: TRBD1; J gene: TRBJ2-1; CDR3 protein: ASSTGLGTGLSYNEQF
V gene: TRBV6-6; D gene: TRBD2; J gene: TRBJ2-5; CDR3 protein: ASSYRGGETQY
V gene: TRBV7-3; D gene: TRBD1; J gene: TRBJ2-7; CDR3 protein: ASSPKVQGLSYEQY
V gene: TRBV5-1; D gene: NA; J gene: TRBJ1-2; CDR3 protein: ASSSVAGTNYGYT
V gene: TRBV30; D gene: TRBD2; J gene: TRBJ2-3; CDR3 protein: AWGSRGLVTDTQY
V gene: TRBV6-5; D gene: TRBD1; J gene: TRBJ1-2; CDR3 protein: ASSFGQGGNYGYT
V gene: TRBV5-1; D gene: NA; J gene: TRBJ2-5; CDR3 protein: ASSLVGGSAQETQY
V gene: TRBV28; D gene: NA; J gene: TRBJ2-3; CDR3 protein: ASSWGERPTDTQY
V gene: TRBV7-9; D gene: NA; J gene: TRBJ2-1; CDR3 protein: ASSWTDQYNEQF
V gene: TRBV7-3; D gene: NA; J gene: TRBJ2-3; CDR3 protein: ASSPQGNTDTQY
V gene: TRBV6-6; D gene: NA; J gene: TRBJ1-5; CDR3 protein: ASSYHQGSQPQH
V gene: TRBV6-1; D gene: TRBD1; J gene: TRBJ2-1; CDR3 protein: ASSESRTGVEF
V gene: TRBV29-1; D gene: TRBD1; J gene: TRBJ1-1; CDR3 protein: STEQGGTEAF
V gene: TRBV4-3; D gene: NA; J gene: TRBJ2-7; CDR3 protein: ASSQDEGTPYEQY
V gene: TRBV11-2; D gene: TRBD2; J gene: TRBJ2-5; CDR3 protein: ASSLVGGVQETQY
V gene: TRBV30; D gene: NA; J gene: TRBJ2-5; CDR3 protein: AWNDYPPTPETQY
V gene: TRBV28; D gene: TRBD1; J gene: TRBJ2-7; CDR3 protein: ASSSTGVREQY
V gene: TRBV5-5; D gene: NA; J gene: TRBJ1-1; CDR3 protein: ASRGGGWNTEAF
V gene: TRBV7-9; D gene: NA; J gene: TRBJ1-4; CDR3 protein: ASSSGATNEKLF
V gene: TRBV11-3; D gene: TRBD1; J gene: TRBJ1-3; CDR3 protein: ASSQEVPRGERAAGNTIY
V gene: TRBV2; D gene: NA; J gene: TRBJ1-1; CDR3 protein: ASRSPGGLGDTEAF
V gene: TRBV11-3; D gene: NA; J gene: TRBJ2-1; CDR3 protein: ASSFLRGEQF
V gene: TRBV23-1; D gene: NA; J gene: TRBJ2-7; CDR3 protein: ASSQSSPGTYEQY
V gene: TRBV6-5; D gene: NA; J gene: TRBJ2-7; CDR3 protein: ATNPAGGPYEQY
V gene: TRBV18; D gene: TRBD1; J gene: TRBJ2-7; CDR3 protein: ASSRDRGLSYEQY
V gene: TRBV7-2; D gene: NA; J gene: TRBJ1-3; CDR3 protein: ASSLRGSGLGGNTIY
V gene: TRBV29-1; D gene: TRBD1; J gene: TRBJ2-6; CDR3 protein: SVVFTGVSSGANVLT
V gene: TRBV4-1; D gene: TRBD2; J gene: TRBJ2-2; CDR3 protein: ASSRLAGGANTGELF
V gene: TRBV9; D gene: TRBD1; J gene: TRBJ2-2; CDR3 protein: ASSVFGQGNTGELF
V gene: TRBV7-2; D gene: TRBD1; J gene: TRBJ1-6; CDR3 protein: ASSQFRGRGDSPLH